This entry lists 22 T cell receptor beta chains sequenced from one sample in a study of identical twins. TCRdb re-analysed the 5' RACE reads in MiXCR, keeping a single row per CDR3 protein. Among around 280,000 distinct CDR3 sequences, under 9% were seen once, and the ten largest hold about 2.1%. This sample was shared with a second study, whose subject was yellow fever vaccine responses in identical twins.

The sample was memory (CD45RO+) T cells sorted from blood. These receptors came from a woman younger than 35 in good health.

The chain is built from TRBV5-1 and TRBJ2-7, with D maybe TRBD1 (5 bases). V was shortened by 3 bases and J by 6 bases, with 19 bases between the two germline ends. Germline CDR1 is SGHRS and CDR2 is YFSETQ. CDR3 size: 15 residues. The CDR3, as DNA: TGCGCCAGCAGCTCCACAGGCGGACCTCGCACCGAGCAGTACTTC. Translation gives CASSSTGGPRTEQYF.

This clonotype was counted between two and nine times. CDR3 sequence (DNA): TGTGCCAGTAGTCGGAGACTTCGCTCCTACGAGCAGTACTTC. Amino acids: CASSRRLRSYEQYF. The chain employs TRBV19 and TRBJ2-7; D remains ambiguous. Trimming left V 5 bases short and J 0 bases short, with 11 bases between. The CDR3 totals 14 residues. Germline V CDR1 and CDR2: LNHDA, SQIVND (reference sequence).

This clonotype came up a few times. CDR3 bases: TGTGCCAGCAGCCAAGTAATACTAGCGGGACAAGAGACCCAGTACTTC. This translates into CASSQVILAGQETQYF. The rearrangement links TRBV3-1 to TRBJ2-5; TRBD2 matches 10 bases. This CDR3 is built from 16 residues. Germline values: CDR1 LGHDT, CDR2 YNNKEL (reference sequence). The J segment lost 2 bases and the V segment lost 1 base, leaving 4 bases of the junction unmatched.

This clonotype was detected many times. This sequence joins TRBV12-3 or TRBV12-4 and TRBJ1-2, with a weak D call TRBD1 (5 bases). The ends were cut back, 3 bases at V and 8 bases at J, with 22 bases in the middle. This CDR3 has 16 amino acids. The CDR3 sequence: CASSFSISDRSGGYTF. CDR3 bases: TGTGCCAGCAGTTTTTCTATCTCCGACAGATCCGGAGGCTACACCTTC.

The genes are TRBV20-1 and TRBJ2-1, with D possibly being TRBD2 (6 bases). CDR3 length: 12 residues. Germline CDR1 reads DFQATT; CDR2 reads SNEGSKA (reference sequence). Trimming stripped 7 bases from V and 8 bases from J, with 15 bases between. The CDR3 is CSVLALADEQFF. The CDR3 nucleotides are TGCAGTGTTCTGGCGTTAGCGGATGAGCAGTTCTTC.

This clonotype was recorded a few times. This sequence joins TRBV12-3 or TRBV12-4 and TRBJ2-3, with TRBD2 matching over 10 bases. V lost 3 bases to trimming and J lost 6 bases; unmatched junction nucleotides: 9. The CDR3 has 16 residues. CDR3 protein: CASSLGLAGAGDTQYF. DNA for the CDR3: TGTGCCAGCAGTTTGGGGCTAGCGGGGGCTGGGGATACGCAGTATTTT.

The gene calls are TRBV28 and TRBJ1-6; maybe TRBD1 (6 bases). This CDR3 contains 14 residues. V lost 7 bases and J 6 bases, leaving 13 bases between the germline ends. Germline values: CDR1 MDHEN, CDR2 SYDVKM. The chain's CDR3 is CASNLGQINSPLHF. The CDR3 nucleotides read TGTGCCAGCAACCTCGGACAGATTAATTCACCCCTCCACTTT. The whole variable domain, remainder taken from reference TRBV28 and TRBJ1-6, is DVKVTQSSRYLVKRTGEKVFLECVQDMDHENMFWYRQDPGLGLRLIYFSYDVKMKEKGDIPEGYSVSREKKERFSLILESASTNQTSMYLCASNLGQINSPLHFGNGTRLTVT.

This clonotype has only a few counts. The rearrangement uses TRBV7-8 and TRBJ2-3; TRBD2 matches at 12 bases. CDR3 length equals 17 residues. Germline CDR1 and CDR2: SGHVS and FQNEAQ. The ends lost 3 bases at V and 0 bases at J; junction bases unmatched: 4. CDR3 amino acids: CASSFETSGSSTDTQYF. The CDR3 nucleotides are TGTGCCAGCAGCTTTGAGACTAGCGGGAGTAGCACAGATACGCAGTATTTT. Looking up the rest from reference TRBV7-8 and TRBJ2-3 gives the full variable domain: GAGVSQSPRYKVAKRGQDVALRCDPISGHVSLFWYQQALGQGPEFLTYFQNEAQLDKSGLPSDRFFAERPEGSVSTLKIQRTQQEDSAVYLCASSFETSGSSTDTQYFGPGTRLTVL.

Comments on this clonotype: A much larger clone is a single base away; this may be a read error. The chain uses TRBV7-2 and TRBJ2-7; a weak D match, TRBD2 (6 bases). Trimming left V 4 bases short and J 3 bases short, with 10 bases between. This CDR3 is built from 13 residues. Germline assignment: CDR1 SGHTA and CDR2 FQGNSA. The CDR3 sequence: CTSSSGVGYEQYF. For the CDR3, the DNA is TGTACCAGCAGCTCGGGGGTTGGCTACGAGCAGTACTTC.

The chain joins TRBV3-1 to TRBJ2-5; D gene unclear. The germline gives CDR1 LGHDT, CDR2 YNNKEL (reference sequence). CDR3 length: 12 amino acids. V was cut by 3 bases and J by 7 bases, with 9 bases left in between. CDR3 region: CASSQEKGTQYF. The DNA of the CDR3 is TGTGCCAGCAGCCAGGAAAAAGGGACCCAGTACTTC.

At least ten counts were recorded for this clonotype. The chain is built from TRBV19 and TRBJ2-2; D not certain. Germline values: CDR1 LNHDA, CDR2 SQIVND (reference sequence). V gave up 7 bases and J gave up 6 bases, with 6 bases separating them. This CDR3 spans 11 amino acids. For the CDR3, the DNA is TGTGCCAGTACATCAGCCGGGGAGCTGTTTTTT. Its translation is CASTSAGELFF. The full variable domain, rest sourced from reference TRBV19 and TRBJ2-2, is DGGITQSPKYLFRKEGQNVTLSCEQNLNHDAMYWYRQDPGQGLRLIYYSQIVNDFQKGDIAEGYSVSREKKESFPLTVTSAQKNPTAFYLCASTSAGELFFGEGSRLTVL.

This clonotype was observed a handful of times. The chain combines TRBV2 with TRBJ2-1; 12 bases match TRBD2. Germline trimming cut 2 bases from V and 7 bases from J; bases unmatched to any gene: 6. The CDR3 is made up of 16 amino acids. The V gene's germline CDR1 is SNHLY and CDR2 FYNNEI. The CDR3 loop is CASSESLAGGKNEQFF. The CDR3 DNA is TGTGCCAGCAGTGAAAGCCTAGCGGGGGGGAAGAATGAGCAGTTCTTC.

This clonotype was seen repeatedly, ten times or more. The chain links TRBV12-5 to TRBJ2-1; tentative D call: TRBD1 (6 bases). Trimming removed 2 bases at V and 6 bases at J, with 14 bases between. Germline CDR1 reads LGHNT; CDR2 reads FRNRAP. The CDR3 sequence is 15 residues long. The CDR3: CASGLFNRDPNEQFF. In DNA, the CDR3 is TGTGCTAGTGGTTTGTTTAACAGGGACCCCAATGAGCAGTTCTTC. The complete variable domain, with remaining parts taken from reference TRBV12-5 and TRBJ2-1, reads DARVTQTPRHKVTEMGQEVTMRCQPILGHNTVFWYRQTMMQGLELLAYFRNRAPLDDSGMPKDRFSAEMPDATLATLKIQPSEPRDSAVYFCASGLFNRDPNEQFFGPGTRLTVL.

The chain carries TRBV6-5 and TRBJ2-1; tentatively, D is TRBD2 (5 bases). V was clipped by 2 bases and J by 6 bases, with 8 bases between them. The CDR3 has 13 residues. Germline CDR1 and CDR2: MNHEY and SVGAGI. DNA for the CDR3: TGTGCCAGCAGTTACGAGGGAATCAATGAGCAGTTCTTC. Protein product: CASSYEGINEQFF.

V and J are TRBV12-5 and TRBJ1-3; TRBD1 is a possible D gene (6 bases). The CDR3 length is 16 residues. CDR1 and CDR2 (germline): LGHNT, FRNRAP. V was pared by 1 base and J by 0 bases, with 10 bases between. The chain's CDR3 is CASGLGQGISGNTIYF. The DNA for the CDR3 is TGTGCTAGTGGTTTGGGGCAGGGGATCTCTGGAAACACCATATATTTT.

This clonotype appeared many times. V gene TRBV12-3 or TRBV12-4 combines with J gene TRBJ1-2; perhaps TRBD1 as D (6 bases). The CDR3 sequence is 16 residues long. Trimming cost V 3 bases and J 4 bases, with 18 bases left between them. CDR3 protein: CASSFSPQGLLYGYTF. In DNA form, the CDR3 reads TGTGCCAGCAGTTTTTCCCCCCAGGGGCTCCTCTATGGCTACACCTTC.

The chain is built from TRBV5-6 and TRBJ1-1; TRBD1 might be the D (6 bases). CDR3 length: 15 amino acids. Trimming left V 3 bases short and J 5 bases short, with 17 bases between. Germline-derived CDR1 and CDR2 are SGHDT and YYEEEE. The CDR3 nucleotides read TGTGCCAGCAGCTCCGGGACACCCTCCGGGACTGAAGCTTTCTTT. Encoded protein: CASSSGTPSGTEAFF.

The table lists this clonotype with a few counts. The rearrangement joins TRBV6-4 to TRBJ2-2; D might be TRBD1 or TRBD2, each matching 5 bases. Germline-derived CDR1 and CDR2 are MRHNA and SNTAGT. Between the trimmed V and J ends, which lost 6 bases and 5 bases, there was a span of 13 bases. The CDR3 extends over 14 amino acids. CDR3 coding DNA: TGTGCCAGCAGCAGGGAGTCAAAAACCGGGGAGCTGTTTTTT. It specifies CASSRESKTGELFF.

The V gene is TRBV20-1, the J gene TRBJ2-5, with TRBD2 matching over 12 bases. This CDR3 has 17 amino acids. Germline loops: CDR1 DFQATT, CDR2 SNEGSKA (reference sequence). J gave up 0 bases and V 5 bases, and 10 bases lay outside the gene matches. CDR3 sequence reads: CSAPPTSGGRNQETQYF. The CDR3 DNA follows: TGCAGTGCTCCCCCGACTAGCGGGGGCCGTAACCAAGAGACCCAGTACTTC.

This chain joins TRBV2 and TRBJ1-5; the D is unclear. This CDR3 comprises 16 residues. V gave up 2 bases and J gave up 0 bases, with 11 bases separating them. Per germline, CDR1 SNHLY and CDR2 FYNNEI. CDR3 sequence (DNA): TGTGCCAGCAGTGAAAGGGCAACCTATAGCAATCAGCCCCAGCATTTT. Protein sequence: CASSERATYSNQPQHF.

The chain carries TRBV28 and TRBJ2-7; 10 bases are a match to TRBD1. The CDR3 loop spans 13 amino acids. The trim removed 7 bases at V and 3 bases at J, leaving 3 bases unmatched. CDR1 and CDR2 from the germline V gene are MDHEN and SYDVKM. The DNA for the CDR3 is TGTGCCAGCACCTGGACAGGGGGCTACGAGCAGTACTTC. Translating it yields CASTWTGGYEQYF.

This clonotype was observed many times. The gene calls are TRBV5-1 and TRBJ2-3; possible D gene TRBD1, 8 bases. The CDR3 sequence is 14 residues long. The V end lost 1 base, the J end lost 4 bases, and 10 bases lay between the germline ends. Germline CDR1 is SGHRS and CDR2 is YFSETQ. CDR3 nucleotide sequence: TGCGCCAGCAGCTTGACAGGGGGGGCAGATACGCAGTATTTT. Encoded protein: CASSLTGGADTQYF.